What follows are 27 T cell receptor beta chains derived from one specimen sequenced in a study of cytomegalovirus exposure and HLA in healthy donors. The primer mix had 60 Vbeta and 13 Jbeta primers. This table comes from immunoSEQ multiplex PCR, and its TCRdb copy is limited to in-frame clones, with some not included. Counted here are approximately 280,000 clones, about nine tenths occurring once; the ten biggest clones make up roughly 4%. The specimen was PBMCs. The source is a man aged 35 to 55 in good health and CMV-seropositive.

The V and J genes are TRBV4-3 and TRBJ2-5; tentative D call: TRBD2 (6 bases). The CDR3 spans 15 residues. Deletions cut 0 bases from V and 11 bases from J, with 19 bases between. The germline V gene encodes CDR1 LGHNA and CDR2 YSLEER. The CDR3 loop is CASSQDIGTHREQYF. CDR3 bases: TGCGCCAGCAGCCAAGATATTGGGACGCACCGGGAGCAGTACTTC.

In DNA, the CDR3 is TGTGCCAGCAGTTACCTTAGCGGGAGGAGGAACGAGCAGTACTTC. Residues: CASSYLSGRRNEQYF. V is TRBV6-5 and J is TRBJ2-7, with 10 bases aligning to TRBD2. The length of the CDR3 is 15 residues. The ends lost 2 bases at V and 5 bases at J; junction bases unmatched: 6. The V gene's germline CDR1 is MNHEY and CDR2 SVGAGI.

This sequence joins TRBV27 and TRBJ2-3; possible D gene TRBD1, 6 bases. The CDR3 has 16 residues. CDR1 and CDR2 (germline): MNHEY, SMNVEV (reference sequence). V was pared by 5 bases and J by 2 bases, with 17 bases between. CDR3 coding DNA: TGTGCCAGCAGTAGCCGTCAGGGGCTCAACACAGATACGCAGTATTTT. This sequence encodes CASSSRQGLNTDTQYF.

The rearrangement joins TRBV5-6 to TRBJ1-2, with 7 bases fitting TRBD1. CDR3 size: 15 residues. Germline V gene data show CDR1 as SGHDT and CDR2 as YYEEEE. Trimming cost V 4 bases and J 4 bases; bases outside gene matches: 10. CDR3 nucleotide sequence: TGTGCCAGCAGCGCAACAGGGGCCCCCGCCTATGGCTACACCTTC. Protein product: CASSATGAPAYGYTF.

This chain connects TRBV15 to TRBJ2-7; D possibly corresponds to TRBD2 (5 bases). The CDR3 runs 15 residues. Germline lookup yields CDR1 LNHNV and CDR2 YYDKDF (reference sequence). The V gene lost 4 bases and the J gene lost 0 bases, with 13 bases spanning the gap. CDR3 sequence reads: CATSKEVASSYEQYF. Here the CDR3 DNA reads TGTGCCACCAGCAAGGAGGTAGCGTCCTCCTACGAGCAGTACTTC.

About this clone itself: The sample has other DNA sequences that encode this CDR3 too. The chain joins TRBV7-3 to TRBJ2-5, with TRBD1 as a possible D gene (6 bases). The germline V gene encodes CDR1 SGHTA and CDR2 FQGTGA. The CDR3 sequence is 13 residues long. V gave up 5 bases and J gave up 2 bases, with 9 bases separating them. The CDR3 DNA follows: TGTGCCAGCAGCAGAGGACAGCAAGAGACCCAGTACTTC. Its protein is CASSRGQQETQYF.

CDR3 residues: CASSWGTGSYEQYF. The CDR3 DNA is TGTGCCAGCAGCTGGGGGACAGGCTCCTACGAGCAGTACTTC. The J gene is TRBJ2-7, the V gene TRBV5-4, with 8 bases that match TRBD1. The CDR3 totals 14 residues. The junction had 2 bases not matched to a gene; V was cut back by 3 bases and J by 0 bases. Germline V gene sequence: CDR1 SGHNT, CDR2 YYREEE (reference sequence).

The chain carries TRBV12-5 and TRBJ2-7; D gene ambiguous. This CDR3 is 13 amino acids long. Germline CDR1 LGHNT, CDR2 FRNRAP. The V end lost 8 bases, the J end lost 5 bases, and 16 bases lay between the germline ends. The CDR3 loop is CASTLCRKNEQYF. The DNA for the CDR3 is TGTGCTAGTACCCTTTGTAGAAAGAACGAGCAGTACTTC.

The CDR3 is CAWSLGSTDTQYF. For the CDR3, the DNA is TGTGCCTGGAGTTTAGGGAGTACGGATACGCAGTATTTT. This rearrangement joins TRBV30 to TRBJ2-3; D perhaps matches TRBD2 (5 bases). The CDR3 totals 13 residues. V lost 2 bases to trimming and J lost 6 bases, with 12 bases between them. Germline CDR1 GTSNPN, CDR2 SVGIG (reference sequence).

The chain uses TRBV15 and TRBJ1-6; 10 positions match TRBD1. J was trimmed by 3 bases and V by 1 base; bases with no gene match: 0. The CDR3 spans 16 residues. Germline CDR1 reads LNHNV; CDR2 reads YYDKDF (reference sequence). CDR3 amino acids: CATSRGDRGYNSPLHF. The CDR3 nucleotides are TGTGCCACCAGCAGAGGGGACAGGGGCTATAATTCACCCCTCCACTTT.

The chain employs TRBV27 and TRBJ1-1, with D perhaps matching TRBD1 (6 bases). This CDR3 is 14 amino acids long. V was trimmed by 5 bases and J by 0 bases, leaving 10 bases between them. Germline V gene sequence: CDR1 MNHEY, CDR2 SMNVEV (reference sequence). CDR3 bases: TGTGCCAGCAGTAGACAGGCGATGAACACTGAAGCTTTCTTT. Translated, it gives CASSRQAMNTEAFF.

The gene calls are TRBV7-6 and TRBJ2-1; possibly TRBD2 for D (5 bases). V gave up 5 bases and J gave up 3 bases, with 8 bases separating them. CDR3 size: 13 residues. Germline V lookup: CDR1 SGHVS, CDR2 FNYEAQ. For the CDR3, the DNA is TGTGCCAGCAGCAACGGGGACTACAATGAGCAGTTCTTC. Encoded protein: CASSNGDYNEQFF.

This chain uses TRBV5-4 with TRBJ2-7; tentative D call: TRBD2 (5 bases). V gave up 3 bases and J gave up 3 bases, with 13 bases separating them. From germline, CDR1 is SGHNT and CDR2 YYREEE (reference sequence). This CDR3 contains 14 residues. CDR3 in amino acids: CASSSSTGNYEQYF. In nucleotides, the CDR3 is TGTGCCAGCAGCTCTTCCACGGGGAACTACGAGCAGTACTTC. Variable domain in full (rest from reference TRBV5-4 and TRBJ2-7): ETGVTQSPTHLIKTRGQQVTLRCSSQSGHNTVSWYQQALGQGPQFIFQYYREEENGRGNFPPRFSGLQFPNYSSELNVNALELDDSALYLCASSSSTGNYEQYFGPGTRLTVT.

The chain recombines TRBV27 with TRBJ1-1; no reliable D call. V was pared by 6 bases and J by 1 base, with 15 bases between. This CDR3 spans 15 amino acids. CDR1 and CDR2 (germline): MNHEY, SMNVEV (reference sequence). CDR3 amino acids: CASRREAARNTEAFF. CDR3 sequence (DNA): TGTGCCAGCAGGAGGGAGGCCGCTAGGAACACTGAAGCTTTCTTT.

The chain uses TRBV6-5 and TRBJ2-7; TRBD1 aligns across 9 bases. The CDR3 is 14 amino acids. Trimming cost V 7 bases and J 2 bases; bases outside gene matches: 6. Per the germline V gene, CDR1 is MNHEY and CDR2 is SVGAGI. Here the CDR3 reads CASKKGTGTYEQYF. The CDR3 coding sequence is TGTGCCAGCAAGAAGGGGACAGGGACCTACGAGCAGTACTTC.

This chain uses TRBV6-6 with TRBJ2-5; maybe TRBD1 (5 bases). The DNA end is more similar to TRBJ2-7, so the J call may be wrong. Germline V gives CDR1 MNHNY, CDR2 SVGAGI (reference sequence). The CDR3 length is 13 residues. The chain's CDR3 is CASSYGAGYEQYF. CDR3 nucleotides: TGTGCCAGCAGTTACGGGGCAGGCTACGAGCAGTACTTC.

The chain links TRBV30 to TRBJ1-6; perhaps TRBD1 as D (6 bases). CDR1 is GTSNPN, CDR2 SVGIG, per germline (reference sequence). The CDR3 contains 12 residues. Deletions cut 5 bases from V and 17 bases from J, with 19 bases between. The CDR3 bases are TGTGCCTGGGTGGGGGCAGAGGGTGACTTCCACTTT. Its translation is CAWVGAEGDFHF.

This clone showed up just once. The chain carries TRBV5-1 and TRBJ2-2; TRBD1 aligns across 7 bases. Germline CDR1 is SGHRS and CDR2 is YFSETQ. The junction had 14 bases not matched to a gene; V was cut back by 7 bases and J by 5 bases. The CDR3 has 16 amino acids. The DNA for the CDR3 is TGCGCCAGCGGTAGGGCCCCCGACAGGGTTACCGGGGAGCTGTTTTTT. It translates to CASGRAPDRVTGELFF.

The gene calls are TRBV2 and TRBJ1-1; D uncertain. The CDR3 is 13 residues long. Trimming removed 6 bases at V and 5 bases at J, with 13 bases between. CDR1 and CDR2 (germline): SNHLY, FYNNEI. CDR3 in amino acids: CASREDGETEAFF. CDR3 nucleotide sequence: TGTGCCAGCAGAGAGGACGGGGAGACTGAAGCTTTCTTT.

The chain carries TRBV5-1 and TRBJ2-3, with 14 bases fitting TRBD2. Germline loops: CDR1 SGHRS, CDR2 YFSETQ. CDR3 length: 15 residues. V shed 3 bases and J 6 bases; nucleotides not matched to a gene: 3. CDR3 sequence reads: CASSSGTSGSDTQYF. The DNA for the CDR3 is TGCGCCAGCAGCTCCGGGACTAGCGGGAGTGATACGCAGTATTTT.

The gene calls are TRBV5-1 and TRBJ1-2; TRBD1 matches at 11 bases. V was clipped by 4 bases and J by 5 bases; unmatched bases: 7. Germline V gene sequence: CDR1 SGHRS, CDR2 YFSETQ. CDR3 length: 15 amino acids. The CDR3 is CASSIGQGAGYGYTF. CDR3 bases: TGCGCCAGCAGCATCGGACAGGGGGCCGGGTATGGCTACACCTTC.

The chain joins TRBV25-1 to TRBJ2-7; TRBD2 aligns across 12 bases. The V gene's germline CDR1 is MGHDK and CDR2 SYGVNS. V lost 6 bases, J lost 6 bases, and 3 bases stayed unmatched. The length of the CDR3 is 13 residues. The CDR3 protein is CASSGLAGLEQYF. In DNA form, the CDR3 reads TGTGCCAGCAGCGGACTAGCGGGACTCGAGCAGTACTTC.

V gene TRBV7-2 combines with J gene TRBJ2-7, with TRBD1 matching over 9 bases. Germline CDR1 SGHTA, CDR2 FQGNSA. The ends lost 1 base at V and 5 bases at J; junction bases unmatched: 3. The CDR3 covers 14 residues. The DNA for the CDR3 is TGTGCCAGCAGCTTAGGGGACAGGGAGGACGAGCAGTACTTC. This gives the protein CASSLGDREDEQYF.

CDR3 protein: CASSRDRATGELFF. CDR3 bases: TGTGCCAGCAGCCGGGACAGGGCCACCGGGGAGCTGTTTTTT. This chain connects TRBV13 to TRBJ2-2; TRBD1 agrees at 9 bases. With 5 bases clipped from V and 4 bases from J, the junction kept 2 bases outside the gene matches. CDR1 and CDR2 from the germline V gene are PRHDT and FYEKMQ (reference sequence). The CDR3 is 14 amino acids. The full variable domain, its missing parts supplied by reference TRBV13 and TRBJ2-2, is AAGVIQSPRHLIKEKRETATLKCYPIPRHDTVYWYQQGPGQDPQFLISFYEKMQSDKGSIPDRFSAQQFSDYHSELNMSSLELGDSALYFCASSRDRATGELFFGEGSRLTVL.

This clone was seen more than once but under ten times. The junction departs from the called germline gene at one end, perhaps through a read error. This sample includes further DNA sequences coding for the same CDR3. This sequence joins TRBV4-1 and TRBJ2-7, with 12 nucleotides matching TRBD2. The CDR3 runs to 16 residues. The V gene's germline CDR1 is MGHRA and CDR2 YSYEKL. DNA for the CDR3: TGTGCCAGCAGCCAAGATGGGACTAGCGGGTCCTACGAGCAGTACTTC. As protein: CASSQDGTSGSYEQYF.

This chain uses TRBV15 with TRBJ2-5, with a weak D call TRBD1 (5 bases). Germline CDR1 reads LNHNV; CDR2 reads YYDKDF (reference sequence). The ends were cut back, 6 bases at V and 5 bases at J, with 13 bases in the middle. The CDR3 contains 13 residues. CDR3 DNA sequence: TGTGCCACCAGTCAAGACAGAGTGGAGACCCAGTACTTC. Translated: CATSQDRVETQYF. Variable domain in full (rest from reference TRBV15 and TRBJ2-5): DAMVIQNPRYQVTQFGKPVTLSCSQTLNHNVMYWYQQKSSQAPKLLFHYYDKDFNNEADTPDNFQSRRPNTSFCFLDIRSPGLGDTAMYLCATSQDRVETQYFGPGTRLLVL.

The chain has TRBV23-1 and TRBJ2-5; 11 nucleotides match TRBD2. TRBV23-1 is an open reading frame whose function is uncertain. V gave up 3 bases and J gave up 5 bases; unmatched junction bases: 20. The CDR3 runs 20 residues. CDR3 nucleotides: TGCGCCAGCAGTCACCGACGGGCGGTACTAGCGGGAGTATCGTATGAGACCCAGTACTTC. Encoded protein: CASSHRRAVLAGVSYETQYF.